This entry concerns a single T cell receptor (beta chain). Its antigen remains unknown. The template was RNA from unsorted bulk tissue. The CDR3 runs to 15 residues. CDR1 and CDR2 (germline): LGHNA, YNFKEQ. Trimming at V came to 1 base and at J to 5 bases, leaving 7 bases not matched to a gene. This entry belongs to a study of tumor and adjacent non-tumor tissue in lung cancer. Findings and caveats of the study: Shorter survival was associated with higher TCR diversity in tumors.

TCRbeta libraries were built with three rounds of nested PCR, modified from ARM-PCR. Each CDR3 protein gets one entry after TCRdb re-called the multiplex PCR reads with MiXCR. The sample lists around 120,000 distinct CDR3 sequences, around three fifths occurring once. This sequence originates from a man between 25 and 39 years old with non-small cell lung cancer. Sequenced material: lung tumor tissue. The rearrangement links TRBV4-2 to TRBJ2-7; 8 bases align to TRBD2. The CDR3 DNA reads as TGTGCCAGCAGCCAAGGGTGGACGGGGGGGGACGAGCAGTACTTC. Its protein is CASSQGWTGGDEQYF.